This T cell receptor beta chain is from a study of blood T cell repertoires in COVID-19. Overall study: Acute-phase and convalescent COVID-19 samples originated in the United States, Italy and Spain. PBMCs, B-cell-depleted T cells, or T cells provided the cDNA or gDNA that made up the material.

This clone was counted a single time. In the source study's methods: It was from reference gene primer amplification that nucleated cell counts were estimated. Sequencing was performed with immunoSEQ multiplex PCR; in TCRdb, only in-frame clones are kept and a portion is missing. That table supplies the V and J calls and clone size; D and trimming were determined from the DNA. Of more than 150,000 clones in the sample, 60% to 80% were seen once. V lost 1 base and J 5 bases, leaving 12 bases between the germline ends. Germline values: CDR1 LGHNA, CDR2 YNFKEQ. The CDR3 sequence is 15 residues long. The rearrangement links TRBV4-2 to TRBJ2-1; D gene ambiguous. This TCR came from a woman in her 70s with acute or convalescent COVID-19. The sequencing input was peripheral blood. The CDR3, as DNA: TGTGCCAGCAGCCAAGGCTTGGCGGTGAACAATGAGCAGTTCTTC. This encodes CASSQGLAVNNEQFF.